The clone carrying this TCR beta chain has ten or more counts. Its target is not known. After constant-region reverse-primer amplification, full-length variable regions underwent semi-nested PCR with Nested Universal Primer A. TCRdb re-analysed the 5' RACE reads in MiXCR, keeping a single row per CDR3 protein. Altogether tens of thousands of distinct CDR3 sequences are present, 26% being singletons, with the ten largest covering 3.7%. The study, taken as a whole, reports: Tumor memory CD4+ T cell TCR gene usage was found to cluster with blood and lymph node memory CD4+ cells and with lymph node naive CD4+ cells. Greatest tumor Treg TCR overlap was with tumor naive CD4+ cells.

Germline V lookup: CDR1 SGDLS, CDR2 YYNGEE. The CDR3 loop spans 17 amino acids. Trimming removed 4 bases at V and 5 bases at J, with 19 bases between. Sequencing was performed on naive CD4+ T cells sorted from a lymph node. The sample's subset: naive CD4+ T cells, CD4+CD45RA+CD25-. This sequence joins TRBV9 and TRBJ1-6; D gene uncertain. This clonotype was obtained from a female donor with breast cancer. CDR3 in amino acids: CASSTPSGGFNNSPLHF. The CDR3 DNA reads as TGTGCCAGCAGCACCCCCTCGGGAGGGTTCAATAATTCACCCCTCCACTTT.